This T cell receptor beta chain was sequenced in a study of blood T cell repertoires in COVID-19. TCRdb keeps only in-frame clones here, not all; method: immunoSEQ multiplex PCR. This table has a few hundred thousand clones, 70% to 90% appearing once. The V and J ends lost 1 base and 3 bases respectively, with 10 bases between them. CDR3 length: 14 amino acids. CDR1 is SGHVS and CDR2 is FQNEAQ in the germline V gene. Sequencing was done on a sample of PBMCs or T cells enriched from blood (not recorded which). This TCR was sampled from a woman aged 40 to 50 with acute COVID-19. V gene TRBV7-8 combines with J gene TRBJ2-7; D possibly corresponds to TRBD2 (6 bases). For the CDR3, the DNA is TGTGCCAGCAGCTTAGAACTAGCTGGCTACGAGCAGTACTTC. Protein sequence: CASSLELAGYEQYF.